This T cell receptor (beta chain) appears in the sequencing data of a study of T cells in Graves' hyperthyroidism and ophthalmopathy. Overall study findings and caveats: Peripheral blood also featured most of the thyroid clonotypes expanded above 0.001.

RNA transcripts were the template for amplifying TCR beta CDR3 regions. Carried out on the TCR CDR3, a first-round RT-PCR used the HTBI primer set. TCRdb recomputed calls from the multiplex PCR reads with MiXCR, one row per CDR3 protein. The sample has about 640,000 distinct CDR3 sequences; about 15% are singletons. In its sample, this clonotype was seen many times. Its antigen remains unknown. Sequence at one end of the junction differs from germline and may be a read error. Germline V CDR1 and CDR2: SSHAT, FNYEAQ (reference sequence). The CDR3 is 15 amino acids. Exclusion followed for patients with uncontrolled infection, other autoimmune disease, pregnancy or lactation. The study based diagnoses on clinical symptoms, serum thyroxine and TRAb, thyroid ultrasound and orbital computed tomography.

This sequence originates from a woman between 45 and 65 years old with Graves' ophthalmopathy. Sequencing used blood. The V call is TRBV7-7, the J call TRBJ2-5; 10 bases align to TRBD2. The CDR3 is CASSQAGGQPETQYF. The CDR3 nucleotides read TGTGCTAGCAGCCAAGCGGGGGGGCAACCCGAGACCCAGTACTTC.